The present T cell receptor (beta chain) was sequenced within a study of OX40 agonist ivuxolimab in advanced cancers. Note on this clone: Its antigen is as yet unknown.

Germline loops: CDR1 LNHDA, CDR2 SQIVND (reference sequence). V was trimmed by 5 bases and J by 1 base, leaving 8 bases between them. This CDR3 comprises 13 residues. Clones were sequenced by immunoSEQ multiplex PCR, and TCRdb holds only the in-frame ones, with some missing. The sample has 45,000 to 55,000 clones; under 90% are singletons. Points from the study as a whole: A proportion of nonresponders additionally exhibited low normalized T-cell clonal expansion.

Exclusion applied to patients with autoimmune disease history or systemic immunosuppression. The origin of this receptor is an adult with an advanced solid tumor such as melanoma, head and neck, liver or kidney cancer. The chain has TRBV19 and TRBJ1-1; weak D call: TRBD1 (5 bases). Material: CD4+ or CD8+ T cells sorted from blood, obtained in a trial of the OX40 agonist ivuxolimab. The CDR3 bases are TGTGCCAGTAGTCCCGGACAGAACACTGAAGCTTTCTTT. Translated: CASSPGQNTEAFF.